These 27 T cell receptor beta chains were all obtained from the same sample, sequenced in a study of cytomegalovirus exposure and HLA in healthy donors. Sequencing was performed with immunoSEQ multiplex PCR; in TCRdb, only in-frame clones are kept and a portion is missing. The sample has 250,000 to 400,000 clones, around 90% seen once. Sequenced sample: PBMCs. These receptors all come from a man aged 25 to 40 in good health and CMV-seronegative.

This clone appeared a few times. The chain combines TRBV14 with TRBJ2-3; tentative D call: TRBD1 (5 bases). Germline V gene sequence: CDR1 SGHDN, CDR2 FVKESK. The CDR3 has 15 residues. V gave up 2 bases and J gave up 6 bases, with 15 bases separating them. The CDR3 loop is CASSQLYSTGDTQYF. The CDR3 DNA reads TGTGCCAGCAGCCAATTGTACTCAACAGGCGATACGCAGTATTTT.

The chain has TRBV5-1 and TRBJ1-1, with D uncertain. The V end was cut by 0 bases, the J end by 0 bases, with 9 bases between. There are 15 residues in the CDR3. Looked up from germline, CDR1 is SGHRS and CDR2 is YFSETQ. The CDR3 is CASSLGLRMNTEAFF. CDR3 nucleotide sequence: TGCGCCAGCAGCTTGGGGCTGCGGATGAACACTGAAGCTTTCTTT.

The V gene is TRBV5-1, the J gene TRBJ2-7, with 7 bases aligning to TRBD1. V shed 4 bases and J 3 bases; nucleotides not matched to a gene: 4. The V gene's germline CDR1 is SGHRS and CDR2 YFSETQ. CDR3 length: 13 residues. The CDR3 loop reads CASSRDRNYEQYF. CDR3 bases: TGCGCCAGCAGCCGGGACAGAAACTACGAGCAGTACTTC.

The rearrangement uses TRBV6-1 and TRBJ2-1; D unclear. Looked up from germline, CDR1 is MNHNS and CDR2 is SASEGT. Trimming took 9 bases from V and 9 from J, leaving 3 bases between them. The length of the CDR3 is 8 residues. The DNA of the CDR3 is TGTGCCAGTATTGAGCAGTTCTTC. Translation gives CASIEQFF.

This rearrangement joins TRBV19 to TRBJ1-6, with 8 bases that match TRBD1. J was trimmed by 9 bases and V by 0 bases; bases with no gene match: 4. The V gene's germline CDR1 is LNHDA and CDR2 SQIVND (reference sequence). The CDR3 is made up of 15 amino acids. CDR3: CASSIDRTGRSPLHF. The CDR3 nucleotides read TGTGCCAGTAGTATAGATAGGACAGGGCGTTCACCCCTCCACTTT.

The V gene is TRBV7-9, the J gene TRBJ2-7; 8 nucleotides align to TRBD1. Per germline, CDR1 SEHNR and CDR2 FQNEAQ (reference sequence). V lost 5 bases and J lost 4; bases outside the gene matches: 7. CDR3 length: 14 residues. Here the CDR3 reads CASSHRDRTYEQYF. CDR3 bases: TGTGCCAGCAGCCACCGGGACAGGACGTACGAGCAGTACTTC.

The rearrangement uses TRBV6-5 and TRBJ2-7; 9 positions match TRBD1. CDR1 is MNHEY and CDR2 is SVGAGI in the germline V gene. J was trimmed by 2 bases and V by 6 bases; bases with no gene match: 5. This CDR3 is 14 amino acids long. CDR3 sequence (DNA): TGTGCCAGCAGGCCGGGACAGGGCCCCTACGAGCAGTACTTC. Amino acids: CASRPGQGPYEQYF.

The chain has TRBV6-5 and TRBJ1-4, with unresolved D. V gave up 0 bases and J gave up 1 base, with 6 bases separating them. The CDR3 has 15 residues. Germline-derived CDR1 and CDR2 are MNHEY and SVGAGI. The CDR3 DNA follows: TGTGCCAGCAGTTACTCGGGCAGAACTAATGAAAAACTGTTTTTT. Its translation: CASSYSGRTNEKLFF.

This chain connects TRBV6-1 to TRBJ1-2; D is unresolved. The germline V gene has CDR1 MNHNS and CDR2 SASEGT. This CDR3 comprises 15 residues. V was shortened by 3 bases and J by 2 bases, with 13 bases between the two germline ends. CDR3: CASSDNGVGNYGYTF. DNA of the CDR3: TGTGCCAGCAGTGATAACGGGGTCGGCAACTATGGCTACACCTTC.

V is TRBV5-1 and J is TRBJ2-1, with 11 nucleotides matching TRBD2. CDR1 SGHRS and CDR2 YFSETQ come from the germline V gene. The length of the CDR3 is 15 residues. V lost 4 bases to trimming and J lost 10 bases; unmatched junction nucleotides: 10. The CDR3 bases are TGCGCCAGCAGCCCCGCATTAGCGGGGGGGAGAGAGCAGTTCTTC. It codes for CASSPALAGGREQFF.

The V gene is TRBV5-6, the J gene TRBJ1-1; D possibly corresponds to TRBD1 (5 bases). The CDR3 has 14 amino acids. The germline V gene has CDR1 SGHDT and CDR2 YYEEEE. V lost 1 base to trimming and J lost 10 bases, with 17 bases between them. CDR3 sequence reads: CASSLNPPGDGAFF. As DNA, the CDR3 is TGTGCCAGCAGCTTGAACCCCCCGGGGGATGGAGCTTTCTTT. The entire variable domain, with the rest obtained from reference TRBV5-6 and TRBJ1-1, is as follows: DAGVTQSPTHLIKTRGQQVTLRCSPKSGHDTVSWYQQALGQGPQFIFQYYEEEERQRGNFPDRFSGHQFPNYSSELNVNALLLGDSALYLCASSLNPPGDGAFFGQGTRLTVV.

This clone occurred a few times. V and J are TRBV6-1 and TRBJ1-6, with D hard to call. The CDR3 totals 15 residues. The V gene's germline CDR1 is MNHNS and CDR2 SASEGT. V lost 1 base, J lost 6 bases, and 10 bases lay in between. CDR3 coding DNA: TGTGCCAGCAGTGAAGGAGGGAGTGGTAATTCACCCCTCCACTTT. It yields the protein CASSEGGSGNSPLHF.

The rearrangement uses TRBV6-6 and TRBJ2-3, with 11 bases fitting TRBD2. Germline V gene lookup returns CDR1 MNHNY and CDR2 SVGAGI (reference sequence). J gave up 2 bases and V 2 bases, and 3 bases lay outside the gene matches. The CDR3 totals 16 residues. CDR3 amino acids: CASSYGTSGVTDTQYF. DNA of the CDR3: TGTGCCAGCAGTTACGGGACTAGCGGAGTCACAGATACGCAGTATTTT.

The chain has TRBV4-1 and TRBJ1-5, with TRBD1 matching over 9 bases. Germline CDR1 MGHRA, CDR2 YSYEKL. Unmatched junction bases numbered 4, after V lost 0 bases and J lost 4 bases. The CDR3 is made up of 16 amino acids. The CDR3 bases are TGCGCCAGCAGCCAAGATATAGGGACAGGGAATCAGCCCCAGCATTTT. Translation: CASSQDIGTGNQPQHF.

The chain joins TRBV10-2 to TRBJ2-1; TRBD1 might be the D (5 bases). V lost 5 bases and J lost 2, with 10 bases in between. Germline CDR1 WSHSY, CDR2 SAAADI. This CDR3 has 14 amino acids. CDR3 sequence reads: CASSRTFAYNEQFF. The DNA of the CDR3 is TGCGCCAGCAGTCGGACATTCGCCTACAATGAGCAGTTCTTC.

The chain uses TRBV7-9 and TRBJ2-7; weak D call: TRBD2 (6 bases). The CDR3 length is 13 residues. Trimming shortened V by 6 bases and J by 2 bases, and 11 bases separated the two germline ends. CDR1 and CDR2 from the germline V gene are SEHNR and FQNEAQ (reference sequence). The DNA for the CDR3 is TGTGCCAGCAGTCCTCCGGGGGCCTACGAGCAGTACTTC. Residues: CASSPPGAYEQYF.

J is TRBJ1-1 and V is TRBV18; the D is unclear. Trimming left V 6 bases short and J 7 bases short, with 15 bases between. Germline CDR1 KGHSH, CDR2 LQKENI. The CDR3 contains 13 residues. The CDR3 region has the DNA TGTGCCAGCTCCCAAGCGGACGGCTTTGAAGCTTTCTTT. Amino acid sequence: CASSQADGFEAFF.

The CDR3, as DNA: TGTGCCAGCAGCTACCCACAGGAGAACACTGAAGCTTTCTTT. Protein product: CASSYPQENTEAFF. The rearrangement uses TRBV6-1 and TRBJ1-1; D possibly corresponds to TRBD1 (5 bases). V gave up 6 bases and J gave up 1 base, with 12 bases separating them. Per the germline V gene, CDR1 is MNHNS and CDR2 is SASEGT. The CDR3 covers 14 residues.

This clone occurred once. The CDR3 region has the DNA TGTGCCAGCAGTTACTTAGCGGGGGCTGAAGCTTTCTTT. It codes for CASSYLAGAEAFF. The chain employs TRBV6-5 and TRBJ1-1; maybe TRBD1 (5 bases). Trimming took off 1 base at V and 6 bases at J, with 9 bases between the two ends. This CDR3 contains 13 residues. Germline V lookup: CDR1 MNHEY, CDR2 SVGAGI.

The CDR3: CATGQQETQYF. In nucleotides, the CDR3 is TGTGCCACGGGACAGCAAGAGACCCAGTACTTC. The gene calls are TRBV19 and TRBJ2-5; 7 bases are shared with TRBD1. The CDR3 has 11 amino acids. V was clipped by 10 bases and J by 2 bases; unmatched bases: 1. Germline lookup yields CDR1 LNHDA and CDR2 SQIVND (reference sequence). Looking up the rest from reference TRBV19 and TRBJ2-5 gives the full variable domain: DGGITQSPKYLFRKEGQNVTLSCEQNLNHDAMYWYRQDPGQGLRLIYYSQIVNDFQKGDIAEGYSVSREKKESFPLTVTSAQKNPTAFYLCATGQQETQYFGPGTRLLVL.

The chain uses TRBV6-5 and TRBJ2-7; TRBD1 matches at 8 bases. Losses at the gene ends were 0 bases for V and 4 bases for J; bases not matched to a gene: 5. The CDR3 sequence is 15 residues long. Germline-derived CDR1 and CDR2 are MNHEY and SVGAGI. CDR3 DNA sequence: TGTGCCAGCAGTTACTCAGGGCAGGGGGCTTACGAGCAGTACTTC. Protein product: CASSYSGQGAYEQYF.

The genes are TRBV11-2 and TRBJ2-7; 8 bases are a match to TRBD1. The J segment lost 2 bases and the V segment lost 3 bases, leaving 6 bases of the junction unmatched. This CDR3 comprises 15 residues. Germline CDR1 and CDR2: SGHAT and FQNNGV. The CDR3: CASSFSGTGTYEQYF. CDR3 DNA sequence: TGTGCCAGCAGCTTCTCCGGGACAGGAACCTACGAGCAGTACTTC. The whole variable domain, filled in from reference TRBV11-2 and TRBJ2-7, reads EAGVAQSPRYKIIEKRQSVAFWCNPISGHATLYWYQQILGQGPKLLIQFQNNGVVDDSQLPKDRFSAERLKGVDSTLKIQPAKLEDSAVYLCASSFSGTGTYEQYFGPGTRLTVT.

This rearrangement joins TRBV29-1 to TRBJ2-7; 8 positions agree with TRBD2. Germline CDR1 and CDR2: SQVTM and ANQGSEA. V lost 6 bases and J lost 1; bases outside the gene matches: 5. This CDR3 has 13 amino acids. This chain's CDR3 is CSVDSSGSYEQYF. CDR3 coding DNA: TGCAGCGTCGATTCTAGCGGGTCCTACGAGCAGTACTTC.

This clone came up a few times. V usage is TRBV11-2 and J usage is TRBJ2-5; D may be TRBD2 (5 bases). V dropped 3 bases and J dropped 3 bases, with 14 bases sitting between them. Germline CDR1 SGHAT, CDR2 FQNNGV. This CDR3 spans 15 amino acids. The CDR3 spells CASSFLQRSEETQYF. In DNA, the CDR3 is TGTGCCAGCAGCTTTCTCCAGCGGTCCGAAGAGACCCAGTACTTC.

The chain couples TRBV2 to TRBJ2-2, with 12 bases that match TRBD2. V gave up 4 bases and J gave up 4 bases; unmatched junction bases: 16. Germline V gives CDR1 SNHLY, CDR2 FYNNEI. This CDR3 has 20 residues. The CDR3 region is CASSGMKGLAGLTGTGELFF. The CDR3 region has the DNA TGTGCCAGCAGTGGGATGAAGGGACTAGCGGGCCTTACGGGCACCGGGGAGCTGTTTTTT.

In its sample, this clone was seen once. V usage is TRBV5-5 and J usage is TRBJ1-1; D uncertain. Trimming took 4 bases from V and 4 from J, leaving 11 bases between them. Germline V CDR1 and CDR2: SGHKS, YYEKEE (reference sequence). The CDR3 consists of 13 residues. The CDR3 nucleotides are TGTGCCAGCAGCCCCCTCGGGAGCACTGAAGCTTTCTTT. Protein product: CASSPLGSTEAFF. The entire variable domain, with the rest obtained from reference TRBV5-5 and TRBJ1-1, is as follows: DAGVTQSPTHLIKTRGQQVTLRCSPISGHKSVSWYQQVLGQGPQFIFQYYEKEERGRGNFPDRFSARQFPNYSSELNVNALLLGDSALYLCASSPLGSTEAFFGQGTRLTVV.

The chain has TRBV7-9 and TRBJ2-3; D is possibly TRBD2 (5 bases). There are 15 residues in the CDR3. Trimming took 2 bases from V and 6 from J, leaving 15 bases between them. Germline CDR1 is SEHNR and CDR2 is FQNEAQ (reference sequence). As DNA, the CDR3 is TGTGCCAGCAGCTTACCGGGATATGTGGGCGATACGCAGTATTTT. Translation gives CASSLPGYVGDTQYF.